This is a list of T cell receptor beta chains from one sample in a study of cytomegalovirus exposure and HLA in healthy donors. Data came from immunoSEQ multiplex PCR; TCRdb stores just in-frame clones and leaves some out. In the table there are around 140,000 clones, about 80% of which are singletons. Sequenced input: PBMCs. All receptors come from a female donor in good health and CMV-seronegative. The CDR3 runs from the conserved cysteine through the conserved F or W. Fields, in order: D gene, J gene, clone size, V gene, CDR3 protein, CDR3 DNA. D genes are given only for firm matches. Rows give clone size only sometimes, using once, few, many, or a class for an expanded clone.

.	TRBJ1-1	few	TRBV11-2	CASSLTGGKNTEAFF	TGTGCCAGCAGCCTTACGGGGGGGAAGAACACTGAAGCTTTCTTT
.	TRBJ2-2	.	TRBV28	CASRKFNSFGELFF	TGTGCCAGCAGGAAGTTTAATAGTTTCGGGGAGCTGTTTTTT
.	TRBJ1-5	.	TRBV21-1	CASSKARQPQHF	TGTGCCAGCAGCAAAGCCAGACAACCCCAGCATTTT
TRBD1	TRBJ1-4	few	TRBV18	CASSPTQGAFKKLFF	TGTGCCAGCTCACCCACACAGGGGGCTTTCAAGAAACTGTTTTTT
TRBD1	TRBJ1-2	.	TRBV29-1	CSVKQGENYGYPF	TGCAGCGTTAAACAGGGGGAGAACTATGGCTACCCCTTC
TRBD1	TRBJ1-4	few	TRBV4-1	CASSHPTGTGNEKLFF	TGCGCCAGCAGCCACCCCACCGGGACAGGGAATGAAAAACTGTTTTTT
.	TRBJ1-2	few	TRBV5-6	CASSFPARIGYTF	TGTGCCAGCAGCTTCCCCGCGAGAATAGGCTACACCTTC
.	TRBJ1-2	.	TRBV4-1	CASSQGLRGGAARSYGYTF	TGCGCCAGCAGCCAAGGCTTGAGGGGGGGGGCAGCACGCAGCTATGGCTACACCTTC
TRBD1	TRBJ1-5	.	TRBV19	CASSLTGTGGLSNQPQHF	TGTGCCAGTAGTCTTACCGGGACAGGGGGCCTAAGCAATCAGCCCCAGCATTTT
TRBD1	TRBJ1-4	.	TRBV30	CAWSAGQGKDEKLFF	TGTGCCTGGAGTGCGGGACAGGGGAAGGATGAAAAACTGTTTTTT